One sample yielded the 20 T cell receptor beta chains listed below, sequenced in a study of shared clonotypes between healthy human individuals. The protocol was immunoSEQ multiplex PCR, while the TCRdb copy is restricted to in-frame clones and leaves out a portion. The sample holds 550,000 to 700,000 clones, about 80% seen once. Sequencing was done on a sample of memory CD4+ T cells sorted from blood. Sample subset: CD45RA-negative fraction. These receptors came from a woman aged 25 to 45 in good health.

About this clone itself: This sample includes further DNA sequences coding for the same CDR3. The chain links TRBV28 to TRBJ2-6, with D unresolved. Deletions cut 6 bases from V and 2 bases from J, with 5 bases between. This CDR3 is built from 13 residues. CDR1 MDHEN and CDR2 SYDVKM come from the germline V gene. The DNA for the CDR3 is TGTGCCAGCAGCCCTCCTGGGGCCAACGTCCTGACTTTC. It codes for CASSPPGANVLTF.

The chain employs TRBV6-6 and TRBJ1-2; D is unclear. V lost 8 bases and J 5 bases, leaving 12 bases between the germline ends. This CDR3 is 12 amino acids long. CDR1 MNHNY and CDR2 SVGAGI come from the germline V gene (reference sequence). The CDR3 loop reads CASESGGYGYTF. CDR3 coding DNA: TGTGCCAGCGAATCGGGAGGATATGGCTACACCTTC.

DNA of the CDR3: TGTGCCAGCAGCCCGCAGGGCCCAGGGACCCAGTACTTC. Protein product: CASSPQGPGTQYF. The V gene is TRBV14, the J gene TRBJ2-5, with D perhaps TRBD1 (5 bases). V lost 4 bases and J lost 7, with 13 bases in between. This CDR3 has 13 residues. Per germline, CDR1 SGHDN and CDR2 FVKESK.

This chain links TRBV5-8 with TRBJ1-1; D perhaps matches TRBD1 (5 bases). The V end was cut by 1 base, the J end by 8 bases, with 12 bases between. The CDR3 consists of 13 residues. Germline V gene sequence: CDR1 SGHTS, CDR2 YDEGEE. CDR3 amino acids: CASSLIGGGEAFF. The CDR3 coding sequence is TGTGCCAGCAGCTTGATCGGTGGGGGGGAAGCTTTCTTT.

The chain has TRBV6-5 and TRBJ2-2; D is ambiguous. The germline CDR1 and CDR2 sequences are MNHEY and SVGAGI. The CDR3 sequence is 14 residues long. V lost 2 bases and J lost 5, with 9 bases in between. The CDR3 sequence: CASSYAWGTGELFF. The CDR3 DNA is TGTGCCAGCAGTTACGCCTGGGGAACCGGGGAGCTGTTTTTT.

This sequence joins TRBV4-2 and TRBJ2-7, with 11 bases identical to TRBD2. Trimming took 0 bases from V and 7 from J; bases not matched to a gene: 8. CDR3 length: 16 residues. Germline V gives CDR1 LGHNA, CDR2 YNFKEQ. The CDR3 bases are TGTGCCAGCAGCCAAGATGTCACTAGCGGGAGTCGAGAGCAGTACTTC. Translating gives CASSQDVTSGSREQYF.

This rearrangement joins TRBV27 to TRBJ1-1; D uncertain. The germline V gene has CDR1 MNHEY and CDR2 SMNVEV (reference sequence). V was pared by 0 bases and J by 6 bases, with 8 bases between. CDR3 length: 13 amino acids. Here the CDR3 DNA reads TGTGCCAGCAGTTTATCCGTCATCGCTGAAGCTTTCTTT. Its protein product is CASSLSVIAEAFF.

This clone appeared once. The chain has TRBV5-1 and TRBJ2-7; 7 bases match TRBD2. The V gene end was trimmed by 0 bases and the J gene end by 2 bases; junction bases not matched to a gene: 5. The germline V gene has CDR1 SGHRS and CDR2 YFSETQ. There are 15 residues in the CDR3. The CDR3 nucleotides read TGCGCCAGCAGCTTGGAGGCGGGAGTAACCTACGAGCAGTACTTC. Its protein product is CASSLEAGVTYEQYF.

The chain links TRBV21-1 to TRBJ1-3; no check of the table's D call, TRBD1, against the DNA was made. TRBV21-1 is tagged as a pseudogene. This CDR3 region has 15 residues. CDR3 sequence reads: CASSKGDRAGNTIYF. Written as DNA, the CDR3 is TGTGCCAGCAGCAAAGGTGACAGGGCAGGAAACACCATATATTTT.

Remarks on this clone: Mismatch with germline at one junction end may stem from a read error. The rearrangement joins TRBV5-1 to TRBJ2-7; 7 positions agree with TRBD1. The CDR3 is 15 residues long. The germline V gene encodes CDR1 SGHRS and CDR2 YFSETQ. CDR3 in amino acids: CASSLYPGQSSEQYF. In DNA form, the CDR3 reads TGCGCCAGCAGCTTGTATCCGGGACAGTCCTCCGAGCAGTACTTC. Based on the CDR3 plus reference TRBV5-1 and TRBJ2-7, the full variable domain is KAGVTQTPRYLIKTRGQQVTLSCSPISGHRSVSWYQQTPGQGLQFLFEYFSETQRNKGNFPGRFSGRQFSNSRSEMNVSTLELGDSALYLCASSLYPGQSSEQYFGPGTRLTVT.

V is TRBV5-1 and J is TRBJ1-1, with 9 bases fitting TRBD1. Germline CDR1 is SGHRS and CDR2 is YFSETQ. V lost 4 bases and J lost 0; bases outside the gene matches: 10. CDR3 length: 17 amino acids. CDR3 DNA sequence: TGCGCCAGCAGCCCCTCAGGGACAGGGATGTTGAACACTGAAGCTTTCTTT. As protein: CASSPSGTGMLNTEAFF. The entire variable domain, with the rest obtained from reference TRBV5-1 and TRBJ1-1, is as follows: KAGVTQTPRYLIKTRGQQVTLSCSPISGHRSVSWYQQTPGQGLQFLFEYFSETQRNKGNFPGRFSGRQFSNSRSEMNVSTLELGDSALYLCASSPSGTGMLNTEAFFGQGTRLTVV.

This clone was detected only a few times. The V call is TRBV7-9, the J call TRBJ2-5; D is unclear. Trimming cost V 0 bases and J 3 bases, with 5 bases left between them. CDR1 SEHNR and CDR2 FQNEAQ come from the germline V gene (reference sequence). CDR3 size: 13 residues. The CDR3 spells CASSLAHKETQYF. DNA for the CDR3: TGTGCCAGCAGCTTAGCGCACAAAGAGACCCAGTACTTC.

This chain links TRBV2 with TRBJ1-2; 7 bases agree with TRBD1. The CDR3 length is 15 residues. From germline, CDR1 is SNHLY and CDR2 FYNNEI. Losses at the gene ends were 6 bases for V and 4 bases for J; bases not matched to a gene: 11. The CDR3 nucleotides read TGTGCCAGCAGCCGGGACAGTCCTCGGGGCTATGGCTACACCTTC. It is translated as CASSRDSPRGYGYTF.

As to this clone: Additional DNA sequences in this sample encode the identical CDR3. The chain uses TRBV5-1 and TRBJ2-2; a possible D gene is TRBD2 (6 bases). CDR1 SGHRS and CDR2 YFSETQ come from the germline V gene. The V end was cut by 4 bases, the J end by 3 bases, with 10 bases between. The CDR3 has 14 residues. The CDR3 DNA reads as TGCGCCAGCAGCGCGGGGACGGACACCGGGGAGCTGTTTTTT. This gives the protein CASSAGTDTGELFF.

The chain carries TRBV7-3 and TRBJ2-2; TRBD1 matches at 9 bases. J lost 5 bases, V lost 5 bases, and 6 bases had no gene match. CDR1 is SGHTA and CDR2 is FQGTGA in the germline V gene. CDR3 length: 15 residues. The CDR3 region has the DNA TGTGCCAGCAGCCCACAGGGGGCGTGGACCGGGGAGCTGTTTTTT. It is translated as CASSPQGAWTGELFF.

The V and J genes are TRBV5-8 and TRBJ2-6; 9 bases match TRBD1. J was trimmed by 3 bases and V by 3 bases; bases with no gene match: 7. The germline V gene has CDR1 SGHTS and CDR2 YDEGEE. This CDR3 is 17 amino acids long. The CDR3 coding sequence is TGTGCCAGCAGCTCAACAGGGGGCTTAGGTGGGGCCAACGTCCTGACTTTC. This translates into CASSSTGGLGGANVLTF.

This clone was seen at least ten times. The chain has TRBV19 and TRBJ2-3; 8 positions match TRBD2. The CDR3 is 14 amino acids. Trimming cost V 5 bases and J 5 bases; bases outside gene matches: 6. Germline V gene data show CDR1 as LNHDA and CDR2 as SQIVND (reference sequence). Written as DNA, the CDR3 is TGTGCCAGTAGTGTTAGCGGGATGGGAGATACGCAGTATTTT. The encoded protein is CASSVSGMGDTQYF.

The chain recombines TRBV7-8 with TRBJ2-1, with TRBD2 identical over 11 bases. Germline trimming cut 5 bases from V and 1 base from J; bases unmatched to any gene: 4. Germline assignment: CDR1 SGHVS and CDR2 FQNEAQ. The CDR3 has 16 residues. The CDR3 DNA reads TGTGCCAGCAGCGCCGGGACTAGCGGATCCTACAATGAGCAGTTCTTC. Translated: CASSAGTSGSYNEQFF.

Remarks on this clone: An end of the junction differs from the germline gene, which may be a read error. The chain combines TRBV5-6 with TRBJ1-5, with D possibly matching TRBD1 (5 bases). Germline V gene lookup returns CDR1 SGHDT and CDR2 YYEEEE. This CDR3 spans 16 amino acids. This chain's CDR3 is CAGSTRQKNSNQPQHF. The CDR3 nucleotides are TGTGCCGGCAGCACTCGACAGAAAAATAGCAATCAGCCCCAGCATTTT.

In its sample, this clone was seen once. The chain has TRBV19 and TRBJ1-5; tentatively, D is TRBD1 (5 bases). The V gene lost 8 bases and the J gene lost 6 bases, with 14 bases spanning the gap. Germline V gives CDR1 LNHDA, CDR2 SQIVND (reference sequence). CDR3 length: 13 amino acids. DNA for the CDR3: TGTGCCAGTCAAGGGACCCTAGGTCAGCCCCAGCATTTT. Translation gives CASQGTLGQPQHF. The full variable domain, its missing parts supplied by reference TRBV19 and TRBJ1-5, is DGGITQSPKYLFRKEGQNVTLSCEQNLNHDAMYWYRQDPGQGLRLIYYSQIVNDFQKGDIAEGYSVSREKKESFPLTVTSAQKNPTAFYLCASQGTLGQPQHFGDGTRLSIL.